The 2 T cell receptor beta chains presented below share a single source sample, sequenced in a study of regulatory T cells in long-lasting Graves disease. The authors built TCR beta libraries using iRepertoire HTBI primers and Arm-PCR of CDR3 regions. TCRdb used MiXCR to reprocess the multiplex PCR reads, holding one entry per CDR3 protein. The sample carries 400,000 to 500,000 distinct CDR3 sequences, under 25% recorded once. Time point meaning: persistent/refractory GD, antithyroid drugs over 5 years with positive TRAb. Extracted PBMC RNA gave rise to the TCR library. Here the sequenced sample was peripheral blood mononuclear cells (PBMCs), taken when the disease was refractory, from a patient treated with antithyroid drugs. The receptors come from a female donor with Graves disease.

This clonotype appeared many times. The rearrangement links TRBV27 to TRBJ1-5, with D unclear. The CDR3 runs 15 residues. Per germline, CDR1 MNHEY and CDR2 SMNVEV (reference sequence). V was trimmed by 5 bases and J by 0 bases, leaving 11 bases between them. DNA of the CDR3: TGTGCCAGCAGTCCAAGAACTCATAGCAATCAGCCCCAGCATTTT. Translated, it gives CASSPRTHSNQPQHF.

This clonotype was detected only a few times. V gene TRBV10-3 combines with J gene TRBJ2-3; D unclear. The CDR3 runs 17 residues. Germline CDR1 is ENHRY and CDR2 is SYGVKD. V was trimmed by 0 bases and J by 0 bases, leaving 13 bases between them. The CDR3 loop reads CAISESYGHRSTDTQYF. In DNA, the CDR3 is TGTGCCATCAGTGAGTCCTACGGGCACCGTAGCACAGATACGCAGTATTTT.